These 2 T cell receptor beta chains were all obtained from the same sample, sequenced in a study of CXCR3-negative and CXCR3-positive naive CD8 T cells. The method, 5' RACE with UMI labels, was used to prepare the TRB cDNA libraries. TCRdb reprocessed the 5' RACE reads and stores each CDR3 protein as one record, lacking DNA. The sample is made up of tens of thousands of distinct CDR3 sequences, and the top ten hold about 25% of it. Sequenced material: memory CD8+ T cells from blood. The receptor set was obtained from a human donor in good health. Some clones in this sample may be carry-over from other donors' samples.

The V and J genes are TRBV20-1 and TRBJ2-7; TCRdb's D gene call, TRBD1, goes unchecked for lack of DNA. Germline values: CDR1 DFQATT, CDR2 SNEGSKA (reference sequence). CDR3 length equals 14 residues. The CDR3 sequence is CSAFQGADSYEQYF.

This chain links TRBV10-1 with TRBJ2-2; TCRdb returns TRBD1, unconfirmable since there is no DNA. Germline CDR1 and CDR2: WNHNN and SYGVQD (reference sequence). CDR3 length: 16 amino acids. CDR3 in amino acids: CASSGTQGRDTGELFF.